This T cell receptor beta chain was captured by sequencing in a study of T cells expressing NK-cell markers. A note on this clonotype: Its antigen is unidentified.

Study-wide findings and caveats: Top CD8+ clonotypes included the dominant CD3+CD56+NKG2C+ clonotypes in six donors.

TCRdb re-called the 5' RACE reads; every CDR3 protein appears as one record, without DNA. The specimen's table records 150,000 or so distinct CDR3 sequences. The germline V gene has CDR1 LNHNV and CDR2 YYDKDF (reference sequence). The CDR3 extends over 16 amino acids. The chain links TRBV15 to TRBJ2-3; TCRdb names TRBD1, which stays unverified in the absence of DNA. This receptor was obtained from a woman aged 45-60 years in good health. The sample consisted of blood T cells: a sorted CD56 or NKG2C T cell subset, CD4+ or CD8+ T cells, or bulk PBMC T cells (not recorded which). CDR3 protein: CATSSPGQGRTDTQYF.